This T cell receptor (beta chain) was sequenced during a study of blood T cells in healthy people across ages. Study-wide results and limits: A roughly linear fall in TCR beta diversity per million T cells was seen with increasing age. Leaving the PBMCs unsorted stopped any conclusive comparison of naive versus antigen-experienced cells.

A remark on this clonotype: Its antigen is not known.

A second PCR, run for roughly 7 to 12 cycles, used a sample-barcoded 5' primer plus a J-beta primer mix. TCRdb re-derived calls from the 5' RACE reads in MiXCR, one entry per CDR3 protein. The table has 910,000 or so distinct CDR3 sequences, about 51% seen once. The V gene end was trimmed by 5 bases and the J gene end by 1 base; junction bases not matched to a gene: 9. Germline CDR1 and CDR2: DFQATT and SNEGSKA (reference sequence). The CDR3 length is 16 residues. Isolation of PBMCs gave at least 6.5 million cells per sample. Sequenced sample: blood. The chain recombines TRBV20-1 with TRBJ2-3; 10 bases match TRBD2. The source is a woman aged 60-75 years in good health. The CDR3 protein is CSASPFLAGGTDTQYF. The CDR3 bases are TGCAGTGCTTCCCCCTTTCTAGCGGGAGGCACAGATACGCAGTATTTT.